This T cell receptor beta chain originates from a study of cytomegalovirus exposure and HLA in healthy donors. Turning to the study itself: Genotyping of 400 or so donors showed that 80% to 85% belonged to the Caucasian-associated ancestry cluster.

This CDR3 region has 16 residues. Germline CDR1 and CDR2: MDHEN and SYDVKM. With 60 Vbeta and 13 Jbeta primers, the PCR was carried out. Profiled with immunoSEQ multiplex PCR; TCRdb holds only in-frame clones, not every one. This table has 130,000 or so clones, roughly four fifths appearing once. Of note for this clone: Its antigen is currently unknown.

Findings of the study overall: TCR beta sequences reportedly predicted the HLA-A and HLA-B alleles of most subjects accurately.

The receptor comes from a woman aged 60 to 75 in good health and CMV-seronegative. V usage is TRBV28 and J usage is TRBJ2-5, with 10 bases identical to TRBD2. The DNA end favors TRBJ2-7, so the J call may be wrong. The sample taken for sequencing was PBMCs. This CDR3 is CASSLSISGGEYEQYF. DNA of the CDR3: TGTGCCAGCAGTTTAAGCATAAGCGGGGGGGAGTACGAGCAGTACTTC.